This passage covers 18 T cell receptor beta chains from one sample sequenced in a study of T cell repertoires in cytomegalovirus infection. These receptors have no known antigen. Using its own MiXCR run on the reads, TCRdb lists one record per CDR3 protein. The sample yields around 200,000 distinct CDR3 sequences, around two fifths seen once. The sample here was CD8+ T cells from cultured PBMCs, taken from culture after CMV antigen stimulation. The receptors come from a human donor in good health (CMV status not recorded). Some clones in this sample may be carry-over from other donors' samples.

This clonotype occurred many times. The chain is built from TRBV7-2 and TRBJ2-2, with D uncertain. Trimming cost V 5 bases and J 4 bases, with 14 bases left between them. Looked up from germline, CDR1 is SGHTA and CDR2 is FQGNSA. This CDR3 has 15 residues. The CDR3 DNA follows: TGTGCCAGCAGCCTACAACAGTCAGGCACCGGGGAGCTGTTTTTT. This translates into CASSLQQSGTGELFF.

In its sample, this clonotype was seen many times. The chain uses TRBV7-9 and TRBJ2-7; either TRBD1 or TRBD2 may fit D (5 bases each). This CDR3 is built from 12 residues. Germline V gene sequence: CDR1 SEHNR, CDR2 FQNEAQ (reference sequence). V was shortened by 5 bases and J by 4 bases, with 9 bases between the two germline ends. CDR3 in amino acids: CASSQGPYEQYF. The CDR3 region has the DNA TGTGCCAGCAGCCAGGGACCTTACGAGCAGTACTTC.

This clonotype occurred a few times. The V gene is TRBV25-1, the J gene TRBJ2-2; D call uncertain. This CDR3 has 13 residues. The germline V gene has CDR1 MGHDK and CDR2 SYGVNS. V was clipped by 5 bases and J by 4 bases, with 8 bases between them. This chain's CDR3 is CASSIPATGELFF. CDR3 coding DNA: TGTGCCAGCAGTATTCCGGCCACCGGGGAGCTGTTTTTT. Full variable domain (rest looked up from reference TRBV25-1 and TRBJ2-2): EADIYQTPRYLVIGTGKKITLECSQTMGHDKMYWYQQDPGMELHLIHYSYGVNSTEKGDLSSESTVSRIRTEHFPLTLESARPSHTSQYLCASSIPATGELFFGEGSRLTVL.

The rearrangement joins TRBV12-3 or TRBV12-4 to TRBJ2-7; D gene unclear. The CDR3 spans 14 residues. Trimming shortened V by 0 bases and J by 6 bases, and 12 bases separated the two germline ends. The CDR3 spells CASSLALRGAEQYF. CDR3 coding DNA: TGTGCCAGCAGTTTAGCGCTTAGAGGAGCCGAGCAGTACTTC.

The rearrangement uses TRBV7-6 and TRBJ2-5; D remains ambiguous. This CDR3 has 12 residues. Trimming took off 7 bases at V and 5 bases at J, with 11 bases between the two ends. Per the germline V gene, CDR1 is SGHVS and CDR2 is FNYEAQ. The CDR3 nucleotides are TGTGCCAGCACCCCCGGAATGGAGACCCAGTACTTC. Translation: CASTPGMETQYF.

This clonotype has just one count. The genes are TRBV6-2 or TRBV6-3 and TRBJ2-1; D possibly matches TRBD1 or TRBD2 (5 bases each). Per the germline V gene, CDR1 is MNHEY and CDR2 is SVGEGT. The V end was cut by 11 bases, the J end by 2 bases, with 19 bases between. This CDR3 comprises 15 residues. The CDR3 sequence is CASSSRVATYNEQFF. CDR3 in DNA: TGTGCCTCCTCCAGCAGGGTAGCGACCTACAATGAGCAGTTCTTC.

This clonotype was detected once. This chain links TRBV11-2 with TRBJ2-1; 8 nucleotides line up with TRBD2. CDR1 is SGHAT and CDR2 is FQNNGV in the germline V gene. The V gene end was trimmed by 2 bases and the J gene end by 1 base; junction bases not matched to a gene: 7. This CDR3 region has 17 residues. The CDR3 DNA follows: TGTGCCAGCAGCTTATGGACTAGCTCCCTTTCCTACAATGAGCAGTTCTTC. It specifies CASSLWTSSLSYNEQFF.

The genes are TRBV12-3 or TRBV12-4 and TRBJ2-7; 10 positions match TRBD1. CDR3 size: 15 residues. Trimming at V came to 3 bases and at J to 6 bases, leaving 8 bases not matched to a gene. The CDR3 reads CASSFWDRGPSEQYF. CDR3 DNA sequence: TGTGCCAGCAGTTTCTGGGACAGGGGCCCCTCCGAGCAGTACTTC.

The table lists this clonotype with a few counts. The rearrangement uses TRBV2 and TRBJ2-3, with 9 positions matching TRBD2. With V trimmed by 6 bases and J by 2 bases, 9 bases remained unmatched. Germline V gene sequence: CDR1 SNHLY, CDR2 FYNNEI. The CDR3 contains 16 residues. CDR3 in amino acids: CASRGWASGATDTQYF. As DNA, the CDR3 is TGTGCCAGCAGGGGGTGGGCTAGCGGGGCCACAGATACGCAGTATTTT. Supplemented by reference TRBV2 and TRBJ2-3, the full variable domain reads EPEVTQTPSHQVTQMGQEVILRCVPISNHLYFYWYRQILGQKVEFLVSFYNNEISEKSEIFDDQFSVERPDGSNFTLKIRSTKLEDSAMYFCASRGWASGATDTQYFGPGTRLTVL.

The rearrangement links TRBV28 to TRBJ2-7; a weak D match, TRBD2 (5 bases). The CDR3 length is 15 residues. V was trimmed by 3 bases and J by 2 bases, leaving 14 bases between them. Looked up from germline, CDR1 is MDHEN and CDR2 is SYDVKM. The CDR3 sequence is CASSFSERVPYEQYF. The CDR3 DNA reads TGTGCCAGCAGTTTCAGCGAGAGGGTGCCCTACGAGCAGTACTTC.

The V gene is TRBV20-1, the J gene TRBJ2-5; D is uncertain. The CDR3 runs to 16 residues. Deletions cut 4 bases from V and 5 bases from J, with 23 bases between. CDR1 DFQATT and CDR2 SNEGSKA come from the germline V gene (reference sequence). In nucleotides, the CDR3 is TGCAGTGCTAAGGAGCTCAGAGTGGTTAAGGTGGAGACCCAGTACTTC. Encoded protein: CSAKELRVVKVETQYF.

There are a few counts of this clonotype. CDR3 nucleotides: TGTGCCAGCAGCACTGACAGCCATGAGCAGTTCTTC. Amino acid sequence: CASSTDSHEQFF. V is TRBV7-9 and J is TRBJ2-1; perhaps TRBD1 as D (5 bases). Trimming shortened V by 5 bases and J by 8 bases, and 10 bases separated the two germline ends. CDR1 and CDR2 (germline): SEHNR, FQNEAQ (reference sequence). This CDR3 is 12 amino acids long.

This sequence joins TRBV6-8 and TRBJ1-1; maybe TRBD1 (6 bases). The V and J ends lost 7 bases and 7 bases respectively, with 16 bases between them. The CDR3 totals 13 residues. Germline CDR1 reads MNHGY; CDR2 reads SAAAGT. CDR3 in amino acids: CASTKGGGIEAFF. DNA of the CDR3: TGTGCCAGCACCAAAGGGGGGGGCATTGAAGCTTTCTTT.

This rearrangement joins TRBV27 to TRBJ2-7, with 12 bases matching TRBD2. V gave up 5 bases and J gave up 3 bases; unmatched junction bases: 2. This CDR3 has 14 residues. Germline V gene sequence: CDR1 MNHEY, CDR2 SMNVEV (reference sequence). CDR3 region: CASSLTSGSYEQYF. The CDR3 nucleotides are TGTGCCAGCAGTCTGACTAGCGGGAGCTACGAGCAGTACTTC.

This clonotype showed up just a few times. This sequence joins TRBV24-1 and TRBJ2-3; 9 bases align to TRBD2. V lost 3 bases, J lost 0 bases, and 9 bases stayed unmatched. Germline CDR1 is KGHDR and CDR2 is SFDVKD. This CDR3 contains 18 residues. The CDR3 spells CATSDPWTSETSTDTQYF. The CDR3 DNA reads as TGTGCCACCAGTGATCCATGGACTAGCGAAACTAGCACAGATACGCAGTATTTT.

This clonotype was counted between two and nine times. The V gene is TRBV12-3 or TRBV12-4, the J gene TRBJ2-1, with TRBD2 matching over 15 bases. This CDR3 is built from 17 residues. V was pared by 3 bases and J by 3 bases, with 3 bases of the junction left unmatched. The CDR3 is CASSFGTSGRHYNEQFF. CDR3 nucleotides: TGTGCCAGCAGTTTCGGGACTAGCGGGAGGCACTACAATGAGCAGTTCTTC.

This clonotype was found many times. This rearrangement joins TRBV28 to TRBJ2-1; TRBD1 is a possible D gene (5 bases). With 4 bases removed from V and 3 bases from J, the gap between germline ends came to 22 bases. The CDR3 sequence is 18 residues long. Germline V gene lookup returns CDR1 MDHEN and CDR2 SYDVKM. CDR3 sequence (DNA): TGTGCCAGCAGTTCCCCAGGTCCGACAGCCTCTAACTACAATGAGCAGTTCTTC. Translated, it gives CASSSPGPTASNYNEQFF.

This chain joins TRBV28 and TRBJ1-5; TRBD1 matches at 7 bases. Germline lookup yields CDR1 MDHEN and CDR2 SYDVKM. The CDR3 has 17 amino acids. V was pared by 4 bases and J by 0 bases, with 9 bases of the junction left unmatched. The CDR3 region is CASSSDLGQNSNQPQHF. CDR3 nucleotide sequence: TGTGCCAGCAGTTCGGACCTGGGACAGAATAGCAATCAGCCCCAGCATTTT.